The 16 T cell receptor beta chains given below trace back to one sample, sequenced in a study of cytomegalovirus exposure and HLA in healthy donors. Some clones are missing from TCRdb's copy, which holds only in-frame ones; the method was immunoSEQ multiplex PCR. The sample has about 130,000 clones, about 96% seen once. What was sequenced was PBMCs. Every receptor here comes from a man younger than 35 in good health and CMV-seronegative.

The genes are TRBV7-9 and TRBJ1-2; D ambiguous. The V end was cut by 5 bases, the J end by 0 bases, with 13 bases between. Germline CDR1 and CDR2: SEHNR and FQNEAQ (reference sequence). The CDR3 covers 15 residues. The CDR3 here is CASSLGGAPNYGYTF. The CDR3 nucleotides read TGTGCCAGCAGCCTGGGAGGAGCCCCTAACTATGGCTACACCTTC.

The chain has TRBV4-3 and TRBJ1-2; D remains ambiguous. Between the trimmed V and J ends, which lost 0 bases and 5 bases, there was a span of 13 bases. The CDR3 runs 15 residues. The germline CDR1 and CDR2 sequences are LGHNA and YSLEER. The CDR3 sequence is CASSQDLLGPYGYTF. The CDR3 DNA sequence: TGCGCCAGCAGCCAAGATTTGTTGGGCCCGTATGGCTACACCTTC.

This clone was seen once. This rearrangement joins TRBV28 to TRBJ1-1; 7 bases agree with TRBD1. Losses at the gene ends were 5 bases for V and 5 bases for J; bases not matched to a gene: 8. This CDR3 is 14 amino acids long. Germline V gives CDR1 MDHEN, CDR2 SYDVKM. The CDR3 region is CASSLTQGRTEAFF. The CDR3 coding sequence is TGTGCCAGCAGTCTAACACAGGGGAGGACTGAAGCTTTCTTT.

This clone was detected once. This sequence joins TRBV9 and TRBJ2-1; D is unclear. V lost 0 bases, J lost 6 bases, and 13 bases lay in between. The CDR3 sequence is 15 residues long. Looked up from germline, CDR1 is SGDLS and CDR2 is YYNGEE. CDR3 amino acids: CASSVGESTLNEQFF. For the CDR3, the DNA is TGTGCCAGCAGCGTAGGAGAAAGTACCCTCAATGAGCAGTTCTTC.

This clone was counted only a few times. The chain links TRBV28 to TRBJ1-1; tentatively, D is TRBD1 (5 bases). There are 14 residues in the CDR3. V lost 8 bases, J lost 1 base, and 14 bases lay in between. Germline CDR1 MDHEN, CDR2 SYDVKM. This CDR3 is CASPPSGENTEAFF. The CDR3 DNA reads as TGTGCCAGCCCCCCGTCGGGGGAGAACACTGAAGCTTTCTTT.

CDR3 residues: CASSTRYNEQFF. In DNA, the CDR3 is TGTGCCAGTAGTACCCGTTACAATGAGCAGTTCTTC. The gene calls are TRBV19 and TRBJ2-1; D remains unclear. V was cut by 4 bases and J by 4 bases, with 5 bases left in between. CDR1 and CDR2 (germline): LNHDA, SQIVND (reference sequence). The CDR3 sequence is 12 residues long.

The V gene is TRBV5-4, the J gene TRBJ2-7; TRBD1 agrees at 7 bases. The CDR3 length is 14 residues. Germline V CDR1 and CDR2: SGHNT, YYREEE (reference sequence). V shed 4 bases, J shed 2 bases, and the junction held 6 bases outside the gene matches. CDR3 amino acids: CASSPDRSTYEQYF. In DNA form, the CDR3 reads TGTGCCAGCAGCCCGGACAGGTCCACCTACGAGCAGTACTTC.

V usage is TRBV6-1 and J usage is TRBJ2-1, with 8 nucleotides matching TRBD2. This CDR3 is 13 amino acids long. The germline gives CDR1 MNHNS, CDR2 SASEGT. Trimming removed 6 bases from V and 7 bases from J; junction bases left unmatched: 5. DNA for the CDR3: TGTGCCAGCAGCCCGGGACTAGGGAATGAGCAGTTCTTC. This sequence encodes CASSPGLGNEQFF.

J is TRBJ1-1 and V is TRBV20-1; a weak D match, TRBD1 (5 bases). Germline CDR1 and CDR2: DFQATT and SNEGSKA (reference sequence). The CDR3 covers 11 residues. V lost 3 bases, J lost 10 bases, and 12 bases lay in between. The CDR3 DNA reads TGCAGTGCTAGCCTCCAGGGTGTAGCTTTCTTT. This codes for CSASLQGVAFF.

The CDR3 protein is CASSQEGLRELVNEQFF. In nucleotides, the CDR3 is TGCGCCAGCAGCCAAGAGGGGCTCCGGGAGTTGGTGAATGAGCAGTTCTTC. This chain uses TRBV4-3 with TRBJ2-1; a possible D gene is TRBD2 (6 bases). V lost 0 bases and J lost 7, with 19 bases in between. The length of the CDR3 is 17 residues. Germline V gives CDR1 LGHNA, CDR2 YSLEER.

This chain links TRBV5-1 with TRBJ2-1; D is possibly TRBD2 (5 bases). V was cut by 5 bases and J by 0 bases, with 12 bases left in between. Germline loops: CDR1 SGHRS, CDR2 YFSETQ. The CDR3 spans 15 residues. The DNA of the CDR3 is TGCGCCAGCAGGTCCGGCGGAGGCTCCTACAATGAGCAGTTCTTC. It yields the protein CASRSGGGSYNEQFF.

A few counts support this clone. The chain has TRBV9 and TRBJ2-5, with D possibly being TRBD1 (6 bases). In germline, CDR1 is SGDLS, CDR2 YYNGEE. Trimming took 2 bases from V and 5 from J, leaving 13 bases between them. The CDR3 has 14 amino acids. The CDR3 bases are TGTGCCAGCAGCGTCGGCAGGGGATGGGAGACCCAGTACTTC. Protein: CASSVGRGWETQYF.

The DNA for the CDR3 is TGTGCCAGCAGCCACACGGGACAGGGGGCAGAGGGCTACACCTTC. This gives the protein CASSHTGQGAEGYTF. The chain couples TRBV7-9 to TRBJ1-2; TRBD1 matches at 12 bases. CDR1 SEHNR and CDR2 FQNEAQ come from the germline V gene (reference sequence). Unmatched junction bases numbered 9, after V lost 5 bases and J lost 8 bases. The CDR3 covers 15 residues.

This clone was seen only once. The rearrangement links TRBV11-2 to TRBJ2-1; a possible D gene is TRBD2 (6 bases). CDR3 length equals 16 residues. The V gene lost 3 bases and the J gene lost 4 bases, with 16 bases spanning the gap. In germline, CDR1 is SGHAT, CDR2 FQNNGV. CDR3 sequence: CASSFGVGAGYNEQFF. DNA for the CDR3: TGTGCCAGCAGCTTCGGGGTCGGTGCGGGGTACAATGAGCAGTTCTTC. Together with reference TRBV11-2 and TRBJ2-1, the CDR3 gives the full variable domain: EAGVAQSPRYKIIEKRQSVAFWCNPISGHATLYWYQQILGQGPKLLIQFQNNGVVDDSQLPKDRFSAERLKGVDSTLKIQPAKLEDSAVYLCASSFGVGAGYNEQFFGPGTRLTVL.

This chain joins TRBV4-1 and TRBJ2-2; possibly TRBD2 for D (5 bases). The CDR3 is 17 amino acids. The germline gives CDR1 MGHRA, CDR2 YSYEKL. V lost 1 base, J lost 2 bases, and 14 bases lay in between. The CDR3 sequence is CASSQGSGLTNTGELFF. In DNA, the CDR3 is TGCGCCAGCAGCCAAGGAAGCGGCTTGACAAACACCGGGGAGCTGTTTTTT.

CDR3 protein: CASSDVVLAGFYNEQFF. The CDR3, as DNA: TGTGCCAGCAGTGATGTAGTGCTAGCGGGATTCTACAATGAGCAGTTCTTC. This chain connects TRBV25-1 to TRBJ2-1; 9 positions match TRBD2. This CDR3 has 17 residues. J lost 3 bases, V lost 3 bases, and 9 bases had no gene match. Germline V CDR1 and CDR2: MGHDK, SYGVNS.